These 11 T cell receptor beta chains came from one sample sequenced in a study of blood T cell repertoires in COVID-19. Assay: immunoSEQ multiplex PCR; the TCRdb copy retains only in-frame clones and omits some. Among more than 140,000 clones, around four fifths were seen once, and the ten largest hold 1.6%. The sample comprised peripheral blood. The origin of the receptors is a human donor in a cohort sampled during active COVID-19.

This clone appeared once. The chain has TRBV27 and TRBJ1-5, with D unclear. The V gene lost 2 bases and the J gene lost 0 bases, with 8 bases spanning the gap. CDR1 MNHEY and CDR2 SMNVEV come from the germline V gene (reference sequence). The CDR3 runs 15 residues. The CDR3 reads CASSLGGFSNQPQHF. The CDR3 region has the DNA TGTGCCAGCAGTTTAGGCGGATTTAGCAATCAGCCCCAGCATTTT.

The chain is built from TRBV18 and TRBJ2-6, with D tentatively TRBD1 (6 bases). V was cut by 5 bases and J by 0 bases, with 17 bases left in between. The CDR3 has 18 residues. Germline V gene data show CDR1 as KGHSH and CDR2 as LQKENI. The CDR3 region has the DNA TGTGCCAGCTCAACTCGACAGGCCGGAGTCTCTGGGGCCAACGTCCTGACTTTC. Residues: CASSTRQAGVSGANVLTF.

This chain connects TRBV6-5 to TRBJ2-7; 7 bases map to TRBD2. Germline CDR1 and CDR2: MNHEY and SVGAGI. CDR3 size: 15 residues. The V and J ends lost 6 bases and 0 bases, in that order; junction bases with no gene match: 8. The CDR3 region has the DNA TGTGCCAGCAGGCCGGGAGGACCGGGCTCCTACGAGCAGTACTTC. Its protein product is CASRPGGPGSYEQYF.

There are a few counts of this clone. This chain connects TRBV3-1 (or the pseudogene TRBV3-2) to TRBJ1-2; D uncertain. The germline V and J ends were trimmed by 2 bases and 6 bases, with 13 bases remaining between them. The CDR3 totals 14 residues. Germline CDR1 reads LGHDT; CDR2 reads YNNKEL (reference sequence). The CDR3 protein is CASSQFGESDGYTF. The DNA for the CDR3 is TGTGCCAGCAGCCAATTTGGGGAGTCTGATGGCTACACCTTC.

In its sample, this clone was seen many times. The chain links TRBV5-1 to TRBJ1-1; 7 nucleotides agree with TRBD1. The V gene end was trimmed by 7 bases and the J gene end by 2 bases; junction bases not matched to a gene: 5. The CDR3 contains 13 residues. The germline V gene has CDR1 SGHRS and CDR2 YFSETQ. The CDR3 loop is CASQGQPNTEAFF. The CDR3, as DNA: TGCGCCAGCCAGGGACAGCCAAACACTGAAGCTTTCTTT.

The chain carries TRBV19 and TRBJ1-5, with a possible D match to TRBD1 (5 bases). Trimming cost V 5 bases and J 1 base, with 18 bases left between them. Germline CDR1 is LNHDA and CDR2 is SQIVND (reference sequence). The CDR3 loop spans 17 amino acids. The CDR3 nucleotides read TGTGCCAGTAGTTCGAAGGGGATTCGAGAAAGCAATCAGCCCCAGCATTTT. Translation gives CASSSKGIRESNQPQHF.

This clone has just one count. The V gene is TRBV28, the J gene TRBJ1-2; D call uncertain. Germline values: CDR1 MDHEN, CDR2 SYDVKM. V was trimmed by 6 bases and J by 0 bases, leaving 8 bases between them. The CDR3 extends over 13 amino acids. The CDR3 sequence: CASRNPTNYGYTF. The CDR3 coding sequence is TGTGCCAGCAGAAATCCAACTAACTATGGCTACACCTTC.

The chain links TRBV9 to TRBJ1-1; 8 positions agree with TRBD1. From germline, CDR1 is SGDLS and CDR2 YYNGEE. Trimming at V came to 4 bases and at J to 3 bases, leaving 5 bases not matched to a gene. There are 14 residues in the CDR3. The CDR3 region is CASSLDRVHTEAFF. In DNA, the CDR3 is TGTGCCAGCAGCCTGGACAGGGTTCACACTGAAGCTTTCTTT.

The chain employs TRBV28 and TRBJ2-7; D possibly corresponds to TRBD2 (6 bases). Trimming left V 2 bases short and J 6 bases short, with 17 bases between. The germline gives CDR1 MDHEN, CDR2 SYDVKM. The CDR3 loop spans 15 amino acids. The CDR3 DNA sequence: TGTGCCAGCAGTTTAGGAGGGGAGAGGATGGTCGAGCAGTACTTC. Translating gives CASSLGGERMVEQYF.

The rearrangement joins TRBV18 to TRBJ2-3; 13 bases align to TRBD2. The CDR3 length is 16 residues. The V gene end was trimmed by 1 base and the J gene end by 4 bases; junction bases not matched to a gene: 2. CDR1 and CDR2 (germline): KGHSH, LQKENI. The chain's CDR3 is CASSPQGLAGPDTQYF. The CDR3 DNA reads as TGTGCCAGCTCACCACAGGGACTAGCGGGACCAGATACGCAGTATTTT.

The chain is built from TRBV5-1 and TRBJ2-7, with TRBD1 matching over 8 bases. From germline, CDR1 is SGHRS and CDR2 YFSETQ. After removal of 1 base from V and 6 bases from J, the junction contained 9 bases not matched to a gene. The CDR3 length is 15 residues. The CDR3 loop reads CASSLSRTGTGEQYF. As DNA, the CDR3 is TGCGCCAGCAGCTTGTCCAGGACAGGGACGGGCGAGCAGTACTTC.